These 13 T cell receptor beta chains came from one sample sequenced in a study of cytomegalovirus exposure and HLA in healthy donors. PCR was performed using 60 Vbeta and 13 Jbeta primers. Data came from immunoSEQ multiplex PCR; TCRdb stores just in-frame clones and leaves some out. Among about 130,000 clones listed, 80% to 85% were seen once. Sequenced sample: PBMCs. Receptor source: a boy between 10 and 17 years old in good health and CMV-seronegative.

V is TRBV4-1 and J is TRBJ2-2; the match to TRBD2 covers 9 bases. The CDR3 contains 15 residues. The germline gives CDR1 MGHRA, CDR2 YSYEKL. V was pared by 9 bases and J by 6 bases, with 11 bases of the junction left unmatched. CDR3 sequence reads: CASMPSGVKAGELFF. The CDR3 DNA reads TGCGCCAGTATGCCTAGCGGGGTCAAGGCCGGGGAGCTGTTTTTT.

In DNA, the CDR3 is TGTGCCAGCAGCCCGGGACAGGCGCAAAACATTCAGTACTTC. It specifies CASSPGQAQNIQYF. This chain connects TRBV7-2 to TRBJ2-4; 8 bases align to TRBD1. With V trimmed by 5 bases and J by 5 bases, 5 bases remained unmatched. This CDR3 is built from 14 residues. Germline CDR1 and CDR2: SGHTA and FQGNSA. Looking up the rest from reference TRBV7-2 and TRBJ2-4 gives the full variable domain: GAGVSQSPSNKVTEKGKDVELRCDPISGHTALYWYRQSLGQGLEFLIYFQGNSAPDKSGLPSDRFSAERTGGSVSTLTIQRTQQEDSAVYLCASSPGQAQNIQYFGAGTRLSVL.

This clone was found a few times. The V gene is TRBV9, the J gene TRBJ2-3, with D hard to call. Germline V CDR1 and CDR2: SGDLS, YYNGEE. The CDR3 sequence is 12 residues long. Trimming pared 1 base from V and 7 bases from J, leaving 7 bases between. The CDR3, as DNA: TGTGCCAGCAGCGTACTTGACAATACGCAGTATTTT. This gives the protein CASSVLDNTQYF.

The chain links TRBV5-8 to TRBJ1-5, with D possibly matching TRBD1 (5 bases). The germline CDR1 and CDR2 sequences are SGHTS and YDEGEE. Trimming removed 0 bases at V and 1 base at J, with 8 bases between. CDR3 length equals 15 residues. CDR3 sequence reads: CASSLGAGSNQPQHF. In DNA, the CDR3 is TGTGCCAGCAGCTTGGGGGCAGGGAGCAATCAGCCCCAGCATTTT.

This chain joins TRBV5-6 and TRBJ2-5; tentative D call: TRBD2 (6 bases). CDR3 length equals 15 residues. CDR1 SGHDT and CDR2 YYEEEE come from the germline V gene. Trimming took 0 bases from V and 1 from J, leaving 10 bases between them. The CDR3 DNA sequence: TGTGCCAGCAGCTTGGCGCGGAGGGGCCAAGAGACCCAGTACTTC. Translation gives CASSLARRGQETQYF.

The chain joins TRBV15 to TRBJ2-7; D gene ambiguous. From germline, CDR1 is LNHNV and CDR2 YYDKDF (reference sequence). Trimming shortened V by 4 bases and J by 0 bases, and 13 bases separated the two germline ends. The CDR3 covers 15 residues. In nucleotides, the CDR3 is TGTGCCACCAGCAATCGGATAGCCGGCTCCTACGAGCAGTACTTC. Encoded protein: CATSNRIAGSYEQYF.

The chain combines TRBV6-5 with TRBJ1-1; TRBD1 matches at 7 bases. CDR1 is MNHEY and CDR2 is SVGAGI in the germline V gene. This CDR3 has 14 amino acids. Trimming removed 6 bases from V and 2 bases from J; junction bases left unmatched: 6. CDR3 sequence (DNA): TGTGCCAGCAGGAGAACAGGGGCTAACACTGAAGCTTTCTTT. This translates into CASRRTGANTEAFF.

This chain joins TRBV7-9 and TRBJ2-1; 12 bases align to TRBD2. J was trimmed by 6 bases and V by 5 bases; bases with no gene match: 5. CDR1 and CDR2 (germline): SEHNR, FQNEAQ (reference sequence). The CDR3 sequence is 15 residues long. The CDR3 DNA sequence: TGTGCCAGCAGCATTACTAGCGGGAGGATCAATGAGCAGTTCTTC. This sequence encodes CASSITSGRINEQFF.

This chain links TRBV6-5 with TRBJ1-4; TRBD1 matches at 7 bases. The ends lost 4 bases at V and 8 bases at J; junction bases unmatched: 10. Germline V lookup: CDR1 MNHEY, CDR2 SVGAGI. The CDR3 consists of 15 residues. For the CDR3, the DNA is TGTGCCAGCAGTTCCATAGGACAGGACGGAGAAAAACTGTTTTTT. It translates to CASSSIGQDGEKLFF.

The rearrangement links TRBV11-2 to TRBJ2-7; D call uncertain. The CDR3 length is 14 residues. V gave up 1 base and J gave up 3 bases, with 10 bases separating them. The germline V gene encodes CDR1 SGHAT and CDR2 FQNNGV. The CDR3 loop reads CASSLVPSLYEQYF. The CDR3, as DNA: TGTGCCAGCAGCTTAGTCCCCAGTCTCTACGAGCAGTACTTC.

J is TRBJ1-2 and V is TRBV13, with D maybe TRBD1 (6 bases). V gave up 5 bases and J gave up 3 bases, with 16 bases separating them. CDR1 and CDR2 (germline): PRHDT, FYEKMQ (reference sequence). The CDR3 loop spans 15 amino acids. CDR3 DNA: TGTGCCAGCAGCGATAAGATCGGGGGGCACTATGGCTACACCTTC. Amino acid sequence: CASSDKIGGHYGYTF.

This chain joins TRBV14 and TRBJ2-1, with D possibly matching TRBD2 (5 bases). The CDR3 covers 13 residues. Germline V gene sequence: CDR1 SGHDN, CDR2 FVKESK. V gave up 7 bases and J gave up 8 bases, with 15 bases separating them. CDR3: CASTPASADEQFF. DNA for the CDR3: TGTGCCAGCACCCCGGCTTCAGCGGATGAGCAGTTCTTC.

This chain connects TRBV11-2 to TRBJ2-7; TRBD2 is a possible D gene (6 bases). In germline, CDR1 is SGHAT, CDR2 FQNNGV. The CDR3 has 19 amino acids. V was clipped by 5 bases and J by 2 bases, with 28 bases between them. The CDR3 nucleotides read TGTGCCAGCAGCCCGCTGTGGAGACTAGAGGGTACGAGGCCCTACGAGCAGTACTTC. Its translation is CASSPLWRLEGTRPYEQYF. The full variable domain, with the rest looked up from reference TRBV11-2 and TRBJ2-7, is EAGVAQSPRYKIIEKRQSVAFWCNPISGHATLYWYQQILGQGPKLLIQFQNNGVVDDSQLPKDRFSAERLKGVDSTLKIQPAKLEDSAVYLCASSPLWRLEGTRPYEQYFGPGTRLTVT.